The clone carrying this T cell receptor beta chain occurred a few times. The CDR3 has 14 residues. Germline V gene data show CDR1 as DFQATT and CDR2 as SNEGSKA (reference sequence). V lost 7 bases to trimming and J lost 4 bases; unmatched junction nucleotides: 8. A J-beta primer mix and a sample-barcoded 5' primer were used in a second PCR of roughly 7 to 12 cycles. TCRdb re-derived calls from the 5' RACE reads in MiXCR, one entry per CDR3 protein. The repertoire holds 1.5 million to 2 million distinct CDR3 sequences, with about 50% as singletons. The sample comes from a study of blood T cells in healthy people across ages.

Sequenced input: blood. The receptor comes from a woman in her thirties or forties in good health. The rearrangement joins TRBV20-1 to TRBJ2-5; TRBD1 aligns across 11 bases. This CDR3 reads CSGGDRGSGETQYF. DNA of the CDR3: TGCAGTGGTGGGGACAGGGGGTCGGGAGAGACCCAGTACTTC.